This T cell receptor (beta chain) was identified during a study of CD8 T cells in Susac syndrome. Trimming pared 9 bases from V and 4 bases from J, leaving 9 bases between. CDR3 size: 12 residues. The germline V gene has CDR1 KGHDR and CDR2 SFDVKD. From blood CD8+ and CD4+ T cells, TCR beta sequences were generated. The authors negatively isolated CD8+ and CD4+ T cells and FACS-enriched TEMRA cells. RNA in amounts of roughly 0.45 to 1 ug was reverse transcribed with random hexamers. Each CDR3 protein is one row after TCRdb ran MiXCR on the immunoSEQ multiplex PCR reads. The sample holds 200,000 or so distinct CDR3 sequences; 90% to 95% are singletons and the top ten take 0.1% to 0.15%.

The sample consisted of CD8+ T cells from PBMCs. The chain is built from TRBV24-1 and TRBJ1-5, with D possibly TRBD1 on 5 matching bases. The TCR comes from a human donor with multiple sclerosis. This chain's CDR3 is CATQEGNQPQHF. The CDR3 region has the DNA TGTGCCACCCAGGAGGGGAATCAGCCCCAGCATTTT.